In this sample, the clone carrying this TCR beta chain turned up once. The source of the sample is a study of blood T cell repertoires in COVID-19. At the level of the study: From the United States, Italy and Spain came samples of acute and convalescent COVID-19. Sources were T cells, B-cell-depleted T cells, or PBMCs; the material itself was cDNA or gDNA.

The V gene's germline CDR1 is MGHRA and CDR2 YSYEKL. The V gene end was trimmed by 4 bases and the J gene end by 3 bases; junction bases not matched to a gene: 8. The CDR3 has 15 residues. In the study's own analysis: Estimated nucleated cell counts came from reference gene primer amplification. Only in-frame clones appear in the TCRdb table, and some are missing; sequencing was by immunoSEQ multiplex PCR. V, J and clone size were drawn from that table, and D and trimming were deduced from the DNA. The data show about 260,000 clones, with about 89% seen just once and around 10% held by the top ten. V usage is TRBV4-1 and J usage is TRBJ2-5; 7 nucleotides agree with TRBD2. Sample: peripheral blood. The source of this sequence is a man in his forties or fifties who had recovered from COVID-19. The CDR3 nucleotides read TGCGCCAGCAGCCGCCTATGGCTAGCGGAAGAGACCCAGTACTTC. This translates into CASSRLWLAEETQYF.